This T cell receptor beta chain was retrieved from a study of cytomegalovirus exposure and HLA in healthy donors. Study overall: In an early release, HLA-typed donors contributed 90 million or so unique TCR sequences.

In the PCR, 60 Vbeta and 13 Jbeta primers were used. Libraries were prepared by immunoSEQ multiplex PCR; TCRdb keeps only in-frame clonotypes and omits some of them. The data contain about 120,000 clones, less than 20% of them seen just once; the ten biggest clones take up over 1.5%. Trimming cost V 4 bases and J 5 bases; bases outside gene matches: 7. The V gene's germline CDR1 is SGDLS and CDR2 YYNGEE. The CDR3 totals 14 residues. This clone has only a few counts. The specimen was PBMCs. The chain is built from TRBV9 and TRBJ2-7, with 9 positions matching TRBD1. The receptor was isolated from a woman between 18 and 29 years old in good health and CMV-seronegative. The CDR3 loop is CASSRSGTGNEQYF. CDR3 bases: TGTGCCAGCAGCCGATCCGGGACAGGGAACGAGCAGTACTTC.